The sequence of this TCR beta chain was determined in a study of blood T cell repertoires in COVID-19. Profiling relied on immunoSEQ multiplex PCR, and the TCRdb table lists in-frame clones only, not all of them. The sample yields tens of thousands of clones, around nine tenths seen once. The CDR3 loop spans 15 amino acids. Germline CDR1 reads SNHLY; CDR2 reads FYNNEI. V gave up 5 bases and J gave up 8 bases; unmatched junction bases: 9. The genes are TRBV2 and TRBJ1-6; 7 bases agree with TRBD1. The receptor was derived from a human donor in a cohort sampled during active COVID-19. The sample consisted of peripheral blood. CDR3 in amino acids: CASSIRTGKYSPLHF. The CDR3 coding sequence is TGTGCCAGCAGTATTAGGACAGGAAAGTATTCACCCCTCCACTTT.